This T cell receptor (beta chain) emerged from a study of T cell responses to AZD1222 COVID-19 vaccine. About the study: Researchers grouped second doses given at about 4 or about 12 weeks into one pool. Points from the study as a whole: Vaccination with two AZD1222 doses was followed by a rise in Spike-specific TCR breadth and depth. Mostly white British, mostly female donors; authors suggested clonal diversity may be underestimated. Only a handful of AZD1222 recipients tested seropositive at baseline.

The CDR3 is 13 residues long. Germline CDR1 is SGDLS and CDR2 is YYNGEE. V was shortened by 4 bases and J by 7 bases, with 14 bases between the two germline ends. The table came from immunoSEQ multiplex PCR; TCRdb's copy has only in-frame clones and leaves some out. Here the sample spans 80,000 to 95,000 clones, about 90% being singletons. About this clone itself: Its antigen remains unidentified.

This TCR came from an adult in good health. Sample: peripheral blood, taken on day 0 of AZD1222 vaccination. This rearrangement joins TRBV9 to TRBJ1-2; maybe TRBD1 (5 bases). The CDR3 sequence: CASSPRGGAGYTF. The CDR3 DNA reads as TGTGCCAGCAGCCCCAGAGGTGGGGCTGGCTACACCTTC.